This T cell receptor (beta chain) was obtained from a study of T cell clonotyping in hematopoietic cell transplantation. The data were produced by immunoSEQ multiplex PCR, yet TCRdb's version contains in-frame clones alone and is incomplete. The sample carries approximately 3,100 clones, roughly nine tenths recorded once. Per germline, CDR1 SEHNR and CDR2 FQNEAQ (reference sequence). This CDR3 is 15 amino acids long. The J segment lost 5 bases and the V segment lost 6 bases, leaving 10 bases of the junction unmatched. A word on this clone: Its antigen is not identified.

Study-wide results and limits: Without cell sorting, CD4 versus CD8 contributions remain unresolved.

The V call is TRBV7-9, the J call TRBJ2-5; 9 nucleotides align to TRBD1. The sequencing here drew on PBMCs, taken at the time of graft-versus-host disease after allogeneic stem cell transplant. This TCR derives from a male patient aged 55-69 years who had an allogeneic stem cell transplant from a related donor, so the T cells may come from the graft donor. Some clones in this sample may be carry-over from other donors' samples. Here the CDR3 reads CASRYRGPFNETQYF. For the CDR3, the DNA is TGTGCCAGCAGGTACAGGGGGCCGTTTAACGAGACCCAGTACTTC.